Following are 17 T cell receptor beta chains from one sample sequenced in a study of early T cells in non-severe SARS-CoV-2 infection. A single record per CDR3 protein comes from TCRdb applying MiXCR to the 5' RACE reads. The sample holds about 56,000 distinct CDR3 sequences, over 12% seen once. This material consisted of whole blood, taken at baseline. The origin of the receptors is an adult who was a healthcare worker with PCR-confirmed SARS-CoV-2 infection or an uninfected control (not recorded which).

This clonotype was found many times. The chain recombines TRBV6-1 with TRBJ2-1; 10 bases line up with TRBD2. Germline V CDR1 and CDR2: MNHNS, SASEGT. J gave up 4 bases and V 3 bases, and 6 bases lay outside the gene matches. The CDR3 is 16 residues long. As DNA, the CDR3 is TGTGCCAGCAGTGAGACTAGCGGGCCTTTTTACAATGAGCAGTTCTTC. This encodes CASSETSGPFYNEQFF.

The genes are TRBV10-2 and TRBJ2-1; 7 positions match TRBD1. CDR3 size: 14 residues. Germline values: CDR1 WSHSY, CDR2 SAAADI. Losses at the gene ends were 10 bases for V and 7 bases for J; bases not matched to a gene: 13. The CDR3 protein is CATNPGQPPNEQFF. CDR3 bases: TGCGCCACCAACCCGGGACAGCCACCTAATGAGCAGTTCTTC.

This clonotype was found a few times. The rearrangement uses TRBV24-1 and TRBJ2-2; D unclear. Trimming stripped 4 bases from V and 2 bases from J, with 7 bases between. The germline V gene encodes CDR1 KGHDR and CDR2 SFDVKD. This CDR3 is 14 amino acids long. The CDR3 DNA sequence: TGTGCCACCAGTGAGAAGGCTAACACCGGGGAGCTGTTTTTT. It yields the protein CATSEKANTGELFF.

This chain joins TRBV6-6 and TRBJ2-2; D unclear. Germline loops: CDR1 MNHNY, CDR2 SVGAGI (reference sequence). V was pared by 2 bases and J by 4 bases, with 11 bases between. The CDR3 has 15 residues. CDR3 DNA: TGTGCCAGCAGTTACCCGGTTCGTCGCACCGGGGAGCTGTTTTTT. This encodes CASSYPVRRTGELFF.

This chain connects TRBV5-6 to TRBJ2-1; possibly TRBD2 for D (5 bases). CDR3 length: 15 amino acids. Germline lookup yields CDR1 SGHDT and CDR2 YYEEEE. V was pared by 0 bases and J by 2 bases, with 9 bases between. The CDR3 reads CASSLGPSPYNEQFF. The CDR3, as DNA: TGTGCCAGCAGCTTGGGCCCTAGCCCCTACAATGAGCAGTTCTTC.

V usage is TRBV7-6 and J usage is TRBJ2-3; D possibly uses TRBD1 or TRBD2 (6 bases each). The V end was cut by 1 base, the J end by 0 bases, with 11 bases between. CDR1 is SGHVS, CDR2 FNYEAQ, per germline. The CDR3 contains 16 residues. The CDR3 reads CASSLVGGRSTDTQYF. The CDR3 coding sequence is TGTGCCAGCAGCTTAGTGGGGGGCAGGAGCACAGATACGCAGTATTTT.

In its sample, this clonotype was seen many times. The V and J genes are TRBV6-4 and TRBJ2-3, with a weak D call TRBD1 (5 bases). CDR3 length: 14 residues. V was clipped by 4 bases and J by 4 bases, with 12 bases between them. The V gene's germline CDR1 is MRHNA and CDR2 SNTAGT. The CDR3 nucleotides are TGTGCCAGCAGTGTGGGGCTAGAGGCAGATACGCAGTATTTT. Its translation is CASSVGLEADTQYF.

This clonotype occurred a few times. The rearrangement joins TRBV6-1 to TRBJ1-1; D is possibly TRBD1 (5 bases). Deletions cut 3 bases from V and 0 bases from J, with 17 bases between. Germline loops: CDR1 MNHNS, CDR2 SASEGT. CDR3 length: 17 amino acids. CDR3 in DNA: TGTGCCAGCAGTGACCAGGGATTCTGGGGGTTGAACACTGAAGCTTTCTTT. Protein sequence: CASSDQGFWGLNTEAFF.

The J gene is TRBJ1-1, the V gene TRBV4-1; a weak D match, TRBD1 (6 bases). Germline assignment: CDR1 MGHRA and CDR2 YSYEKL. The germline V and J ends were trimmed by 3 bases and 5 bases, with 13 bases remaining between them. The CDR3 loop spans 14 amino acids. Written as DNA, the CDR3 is TGCGCCAGCAGCCATGGCAGGGGAATAACTGAAGCTTTCTTT. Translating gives CASSHGRGITEAFF.

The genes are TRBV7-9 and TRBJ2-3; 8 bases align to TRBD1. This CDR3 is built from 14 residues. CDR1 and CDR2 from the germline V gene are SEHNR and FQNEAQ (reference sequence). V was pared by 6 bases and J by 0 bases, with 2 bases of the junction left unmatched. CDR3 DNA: TGTGCCAGCAGGGACAGGGCGAGCACAGATACGCAGTATTTT. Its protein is CASRDRASTDTQYF. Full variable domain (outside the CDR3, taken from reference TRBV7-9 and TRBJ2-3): DTGVSQNPRHKITKRGQNVTFRCDPISEHNRLYWYRQTLGQGPEFLTYFQNEAQLEKSRLLSDRFSAERPKGSFSTLEIQRTEQGDSAMYLCASRDRASTDTQYFGPGTRLTVL.

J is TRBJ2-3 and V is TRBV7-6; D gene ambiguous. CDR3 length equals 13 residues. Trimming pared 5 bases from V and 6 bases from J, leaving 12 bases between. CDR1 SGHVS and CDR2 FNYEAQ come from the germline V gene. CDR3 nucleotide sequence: TGTGCCAGCAGCCCAGATTTGCGGGATACGCAGTATTTT. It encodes CASSPDLRDTQYF.

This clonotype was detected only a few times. The CDR3 spells CSAPGQGYGYTF. The CDR3 DNA is TGCAGTGCACCAGGACAGGGCTATGGCTACACCTTC. The V call is TRBV20-1, the J call TRBJ1-2; TRBD1 aligns across 8 bases. With V trimmed by 6 bases and J by 4 bases, 4 bases remained unmatched. Germline V gene lookup returns CDR1 DFQATT and CDR2 SNEGSKA (reference sequence). The CDR3 runs 12 residues.

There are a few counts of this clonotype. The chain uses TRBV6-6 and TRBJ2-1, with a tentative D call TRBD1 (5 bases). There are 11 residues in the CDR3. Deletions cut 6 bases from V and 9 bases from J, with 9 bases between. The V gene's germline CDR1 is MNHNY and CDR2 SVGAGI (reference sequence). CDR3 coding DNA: TGTGCCAGCAGCCCGACAGTTGAGCAGTTCTTC. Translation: CASSPTVEQFF.

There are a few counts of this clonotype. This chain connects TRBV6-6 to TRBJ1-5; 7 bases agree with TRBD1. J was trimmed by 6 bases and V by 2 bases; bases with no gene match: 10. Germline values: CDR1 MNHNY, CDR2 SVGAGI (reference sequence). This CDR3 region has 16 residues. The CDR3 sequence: CASSYQTGVVSQPQHF. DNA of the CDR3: TGTGCCAGCAGTTACCAAACAGGGGTAGTAAGTCAGCCCCAGCATTTT.

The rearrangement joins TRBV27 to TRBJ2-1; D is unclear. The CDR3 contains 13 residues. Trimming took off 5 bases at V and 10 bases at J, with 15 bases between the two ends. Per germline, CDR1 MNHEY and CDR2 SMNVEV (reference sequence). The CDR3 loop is CASSPPYGQEQFF. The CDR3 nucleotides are TGTGCCAGCAGTCCACCGTATGGGCAAGAGCAGTTCTTC.

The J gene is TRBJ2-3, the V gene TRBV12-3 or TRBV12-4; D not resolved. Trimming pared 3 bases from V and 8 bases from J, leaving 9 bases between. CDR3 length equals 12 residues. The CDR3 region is CASSFGVGTQYF. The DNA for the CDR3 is TGTGCCAGCAGTTTTGGGGTCGGTACGCAGTATTTT.

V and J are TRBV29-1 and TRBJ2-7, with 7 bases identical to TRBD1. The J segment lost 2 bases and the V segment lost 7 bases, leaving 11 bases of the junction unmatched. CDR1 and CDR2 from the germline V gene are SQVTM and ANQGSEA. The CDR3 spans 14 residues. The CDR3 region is CSARITGEAYEQYF. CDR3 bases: TGCAGCGCACGGATAACAGGGGAAGCCTACGAGCAGTACTTC.